This TCR beta chain was sequenced during a study of blood T cell repertoires in COVID-19. The wider study: Samples representing acute and convalescent COVID-19 were sourced from the United States, Italy and Spain. Nucleic acid was either cDNA or gDNA, and it came from T cells, B-cell-depleted T cells, or PBMCs.

Recruited during active infection, patients (from Seattle) were subsequently followed longitudinally. In the original analysis: Reference gene primer amplification in the assay estimated nucleated cell counts. Sequenced by immunoSEQ multiplex PCR; TCRdb stores in-frame clones only, minus some. V, J and clone size derive from that table, while D and trimming were established from the DNA sequence. The table includes fewer than 300,000 clones, just over 90% detected once. V shed 1 base, J shed 9 bases, and the junction held 9 bases outside the gene matches. The CDR3 totals 15 residues. CDR1 is SGHTA and CDR2 is FQGTGA in the germline V gene.

The source of this sequence is a woman aged 25 to 39 with COVID-19, enrolled during active disease. The chain joins TRBV7-3 to TRBJ2-1, with TRBD2 matching over 7 bases. Input material: peripheral blood. CDR3 sequence (DNA): TGTGCCAGCAGCTTAAACCCTGGACTAGTGTTTGAGCAGTTCTTC. It specifies CASSLNPGLVFEQFF.